The next 23 T cell receptor beta chains were all read from a single sample in a study of T cell responses to AZD1222 COVID-19 vaccine. Sequencing used immunoSEQ multiplex PCR; TCRdb keeps in-frame clones, though not all of them. The sample carries about 150,000 clones, roughly 80% recorded once. The starting material was peripheral blood, obtained on day 0 of AZD1222 vaccination. The receptors derive from an adult in good health.

V gene TRBV9 combines with J gene TRBJ1-1; maybe TRBD1 (5 bases). Germline CDR1 SGDLS, CDR2 YYNGEE. This CDR3 has 14 amino acids. The V end was cut by 5 bases, the J end by 6 bases, with 17 bases between. CDR3 sequence (DNA): TGTGCCAGCAGTGCCGGGACCTTAGGGGCTGAAGCTTTCTTT. It codes for CASSAGTLGAEAFF.

The gene calls are TRBV7-3 and TRBJ2-2; possibly TRBD1 for D (5 bases). V gave up 1 base and J gave up 3 bases, with 12 bases separating them. CDR3 length: 16 residues. Germline V gives CDR1 SGHTA, CDR2 FQGTGA. CDR3 residues: CASSLIAREDTGELFF. DNA for the CDR3: TGTGCCAGCAGCTTAATCGCCAGGGAAGACACCGGGGAGCTGTTTTTT.

This rearrangement joins TRBV5-8 to TRBJ2-7; TRBD1 aligns across 8 bases. The ends lost 4 bases at V and 7 bases at J; junction bases unmatched: 7. The CDR3 consists of 13 residues. The germline V gene encodes CDR1 SGHTS and CDR2 YDEGEE. In nucleotides, the CDR3 is TGTGCCAGCAGCGTGACAGGGGCTTTTGAGCAGTACTTC. Its protein product is CASSVTGAFEQYF.

This clone was seen at least ten times. The gene calls are TRBV12-3 or TRBV12-4 and TRBJ1-1; D uncertain. The CDR3 extends over 11 amino acids. The germline V and J ends were trimmed by 3 bases and 8 bases, with 7 bases remaining between them. The CDR3 sequence is CASSLDGEAFF. DNA for the CDR3: TGTGCCAGCAGTTTGGACGGGGAAGCTTTCTTT.

The chain is built from TRBV28 and TRBJ1-5; D perhaps matches TRBD1 (5 bases). This CDR3 spans 16 amino acids. V lost 7 bases and J lost 2, with 18 bases in between. Looked up from germline, CDR1 is MDHEN and CDR2 is SYDVKM. The CDR3 DNA sequence: TGTGCCAGCATGGGGCAGGCCCCAGGAGGCAATCAGCCCCAGCATTTT. Protein product: CASMGQAPGGNQPQHF.

The chain joins TRBV6-4 to TRBJ1-1; D is unresolved. Germline-derived CDR1 and CDR2 are MRHNA and SNTAGT. CDR3 length equals 13 residues. V was trimmed by 4 bases and J by 2 bases, leaving 8 bases between them. The CDR3 region has the DNA TGTGCCAGCAGTGCGACAAGTAACACTGAAGCTTTCTTT. Its protein is CASSATSNTEAFF.

The chain couples TRBV9 to TRBJ2-3; D is ambiguous. CDR3 size: 12 residues. Germline V gives CDR1 SGDLS, CDR2 YYNGEE. V was cut by 3 bases and J by 3 bases, with 5 bases left in between. The chain's CDR3 is CASSAQTDTQYF. CDR3 nucleotide sequence: TGTGCCAGCAGCGCACAAACAGATACGCAGTATTTT.

V is TRBV30 and J is TRBJ2-5, with 8 bases identical to TRBD1. The CDR3 runs to 13 residues. The junction had 3 bases not matched to a gene; V was cut back by 2 bases and J by 4 bases. Germline lookup yields CDR1 GTSNPN and CDR2 SVGIG (reference sequence). CDR3 bases: TGTGCCTGGAGTCCCGGGACAGGAGAGACCCAGTACTTC. As protein: CAWSPGTGETQYF.

This sequence joins TRBV12-3 or TRBV12-4 and TRBJ1-1, with D unresolved. V was shortened by 7 bases and J by 1 base, with 4 bases between the two germline ends. This CDR3 region has 11 residues. CDR3 bases: TGTGCCAGCACTCGGAACACTGAAGCTTTCTTT. The encoded protein is CASTRNTEAFF.

V and J are TRBV6-2 or TRBV6-3 and TRBJ1-5; a weak D match, TRBD1 (5 bases). V lost 2 bases to trimming and J lost 0 bases, with 14 bases between them. Germline values: CDR1 MNHEY, CDR2 SVGEGT. This CDR3 comprises 17 residues. The CDR3 DNA is TGTGCCAGCAGTTACCCGGGACCGGGAATTAGCAATCAGCCCCAGCATTTT. It encodes CASSYPGPGISNQPQHF.

In regard to this clone: The junction departs from germline at one end; a sequencing error may be responsible. The genes are TRBV20-1 and TRBJ2-3; 7 nucleotides line up with TRBD2. There are 8 residues in the CDR3. CDR1 is DFQATT, CDR2 SNEGSKA, per germline (reference sequence). Written as DNA, the CDR3 is TGCAGTGCTCCGAGGGAGGGATTT. It is translated as CSAPREGF.

This chain uses TRBV2 with TRBJ2-7; D not resolved. This CDR3 region has 12 residues. Trimming removed 8 bases at V and 1 base at J, with 9 bases between. CDR1 is SNHLY, CDR2 FYNNEI, per germline. CDR3 in DNA: TGTGCCAGCTCGATACGATCCTACGAGCAGTACTTC. Translating gives CASSIRSYEQYF.

The chain carries TRBV5-1 and TRBJ2-7; 7 nucleotides match TRBD2. CDR3 size: 15 residues. The germline gives CDR1 SGHRS, CDR2 YFSETQ. After removal of 0 bases from V and 3 bases from J, the junction contained 6 bases not matched to a gene. The CDR3 spells CASSLGGRGGYEQYF. The CDR3 DNA reads as TGCGCCAGCAGCTTGGGAGGGAGGGGAGGCTACGAGCAGTACTTC.

The gene calls are TRBV6-1 and TRBJ1-2; TRBD1 is a possible D gene (5 bases). The V end was cut by 3 bases, the J end by 4 bases, with 12 bases between. Germline V gene sequence: CDR1 MNHNS, CDR2 SASEGT. CDR3 size: 14 residues. The CDR3 sequence is CASSDWGGSYGYTF. The DNA of the CDR3 is TGTGCCAGCAGTGATTGGGGCGGCAGCTATGGCTACACCTTC.

V usage is TRBV2 and J usage is TRBJ2-3; 11 positions match TRBD2. The CDR3 totals 15 residues. Trimming cost V 4 bases and J 2 bases; bases outside gene matches: 2. Germline V lookup: CDR1 SNHLY, CDR2 FYNNEI. The DNA of the CDR3 is TGTGCCAGCAGTGGACTAGCGGGGTTCACAGATACGCAGTATTTT. Translation gives CASSGLAGFTDTQYF.

This clone was picked up one time. The J gene is TRBJ2-3, the V gene TRBV27; the D gene is possibly TRBD2 (5 bases). This CDR3 comprises 13 residues. The ends were cut back, 6 bases at V and 11 bases at J, with 18 bases in the middle. The V gene's germline CDR1 is MNHEY and CDR2 SMNVEV (reference sequence). The CDR3 DNA follows: TGTGCCAGCAGGCCCCCGGAGGCCTTACGGCAGTATTTT. This sequence encodes CASRPPEALRQYF.

The chain recombines TRBV30 with TRBJ1-5; D unresolved. CDR1 is GTSNPN and CDR2 is SVGIG in the germline V gene (reference sequence). The CDR3 is 14 residues long. The germline V and J ends were trimmed by 5 bases and 0 bases, with 11 bases remaining between them. This chain's CDR3 is CAWADGYSNQPQHF. The CDR3 bases are TGTGCCTGGGCCGACGGTTATAGCAATCAGCCCCAGCATTTT.

This rearrangement joins TRBV3-1 (or the pseudogene TRBV3-2) to TRBJ1-5; no firm D call. Looked up from germline, CDR1 is LGHDT and CDR2 is YNNKEL (reference sequence). The germline V and J ends were trimmed by 3 bases and 0 bases, with 6 bases remaining between them. The CDR3 covers 14 residues. CDR3 protein: CASSHLTSNQPQHF. As DNA, the CDR3 is TGTGCCAGCAGCCATCTTACTAGCAATCAGCCCCAGCATTTT.

The chain couples TRBV24-1 to TRBJ2-6; D perhaps matches TRBD2 (5 bases). CDR3 size: 17 residues. Trimming shortened V by 5 bases and J by 2 bases, and 15 bases separated the two germline ends. CDR1 and CDR2 from the germline V gene are KGHDR and SFDVKD. CDR3 in amino acids: CATSVGPGSPGANVLTF. Written as DNA, the CDR3 is TGTGCCACCAGTGTTGGACCGGGGTCCCCTGGGGCCAACGTCCTGACTTTC.

CDR3 loop: CACPSGGGYTF. DNA for the CDR3: TGTGCCTGCCCCTCAGGGGGTGGCTACACCTTC. This chain connects TRBV30 to TRBJ1-2; 7 nucleotides agree with TRBD1. The CDR3 has 11 residues. In germline, CDR1 is GTSNPN, CDR2 SVGIG (reference sequence). The junction had 5 bases not matched to a gene; V was cut back by 6 bases and J by 7 bases.

The chain is built from TRBV6-5 and TRBJ2-4; D possibly matches TRBD1 or TRBD2 (5 bases each). CDR3 size: 14 residues. Trimming pared 6 bases from V and 3 bases from J, leaving 12 bases between. The germline CDR1 and CDR2 sequences are MNHEY and SVGAGI. As DNA, the CDR3 is TGTGCCAGCAGGGATGGGGGAAGCAAAAACATTCAGTACTTC. Protein product: CASRDGGSKNIQYF.

The chain joins TRBV2 to TRBJ1-1, with TRBD1 matching over 7 bases. The CDR3 length is 13 residues. V dropped 6 bases and J dropped 4; count of bases not matched to a gene: 5. Germline loops: CDR1 SNHLY, CDR2 FYNNEI. The CDR3: CASRTGRVTEAFF. The CDR3 DNA sequence: TGTGCCAGCAGGACAGGGCGAGTCACTGAAGCTTTCTTT.

The chain joins TRBV4-1 to TRBJ2-7; D not resolved. Germline CDR1 is MGHRA and CDR2 is YSYEKL. Between the trimmed V and J ends, which lost 0 bases and 2 bases, there was a span of 8 bases. CDR3 length: 14 amino acids. The CDR3 spells CASSQEPGPYEQYF. CDR3 coding DNA: TGCGCCAGCAGCCAAGAACCCGGCCCCTACGAGCAGTACTTC.